A selection of T cell receptor beta chains follows, all from one sample in a study of response to subunit inactivated influenza vaccine. TCRdb re-derived calls from the RT-PCR reads in MiXCR, one entry per CDR3 protein. Here the sample spans about 610,000 distinct CDR3 sequences, about 14% being singletons. Source: PBMCs from blood, taken 11 to 12 days after vaccination. The receptors derive from a man aged 50 or older who received an inactivated influenza vaccine. The CDR3 runs from the conserved cysteine through the conserved F or W. A D gene is named only where the DNA matches it firmly. Some rows mark clone size as missing; the rest say once, few, many or name a class of expanded clone.

j_call: TRBJ2-2
clone_size: few
v_call: TRBV7-8
d_call: TRBD1
cdr3_aa: CASSLARFGTGITGELFF
cdr3_nt: TGTGCCAGCAGCTTAGCGCGTTTCGGGACAGGGATCACCGGGGAGCTGTTTTTT

j_call: TRBJ2-2
clone_size: few
v_call: TRBV28
d_call: NA
cdr3_aa: CASNELQRGHANTGELFF
cdr3_nt: TGTGCCAGCAACGAACTTCAAAGGGGACACGCGAACACCGGGGAGCTGTTTTTT

j_call: TRBJ1-1
clone_size: NA
v_call: TRBV20-1
d_call: NA
cdr3_aa: CSARTRAEAFF
cdr3_nt: TGCAGTGCTAGGACTCGAGCTGAAGCTTTCTTT

j_call: TRBJ1-1
clone_size: NA
v_call: TRBV5-4
d_call: NA
cdr3_aa: CASSLNAVIGNTEAFF
cdr3_nt: TGTGCCAGCAGCTTGAATGCGGTAATAGGGAACACTGAAGCTTTCTTT

j_call: TRBJ2-2
clone_size: few
v_call: TRBV4-2
d_call: TRBD1
cdr3_aa: CASSQNTGANTGELFF
cdr3_nt: TGTGCCAGCAGCCAAAACACAGGGGCGAACACCGGGGAGCTGTTTTTT

j_call: TRBJ1-5
clone_size: NA
v_call: TRBV27
d_call: NA
cdr3_aa: CASSLFGVGQPQHF
cdr3_nt: TGTGCCAGCAGTTTATTCGGGGTTGGGCAGCCCCAGCATTTT

j_call: TRBJ2-3
clone_size: many
v_call: TRBV5-6
d_call: NA
cdr3_aa: CASSLDSAVLTDTQYF
cdr3_nt: TGTGCCAGCAGCTTGGATAGCGCCGTCCTCACAGATACGCAGTATTTT

j_call: TRBJ2-2
clone_size: NA
v_call: TRBV10-3
d_call: TRBD1
cdr3_aa: CAISAGTGANTGELFF
cdr3_nt: TGTGCCATCAGTGCTGGGACAGGGGCGAACACCGGGGAGCTGTTTTTT

j_call: TRBJ2-7
clone_size: few
v_call: TRBV4-1
d_call: NA
cdr3_aa: CASSQDPTLDYEQYF
cdr3_nt: TGCGCCAGCAGCCAAGACCCGACGTTGGACTACGAGCAGTACTTC

j_call: TRBJ2-7
clone_size: NA
v_call: TRBV5-1
d_call: TRBD1
cdr3_aa: CASSGTEDSYEQYF
cdr3_nt: TGCGCCAGCAGCGGGACAGAGGATTCCTACGAGCAGTACTTC

j_call: TRBJ1-1
clone_size: NA
v_call: TRBV11-1
d_call: TRBD1
cdr3_aa: CASSLAQWDREVNTEAFF
cdr3_nt: TGTGCCAGCAGCTTAGCGCAATGGGACAGGGAAGTGAACACTGAAGCTTTCTTT

j_call: TRBJ2-3
clone_size: NA
v_call: TRBV5-1
d_call: NA
cdr3_aa: CASSLAFRGSDTQYF
cdr3_nt: TGCGCCAGCAGCTTGGCCTTCAGGGGTTCAGATACGCAGTATTTT

j_call: TRBJ1-1
clone_size: NA
v_call: TRBV7-8
d_call: NA
cdr3_aa: CASSRKDSPLTEAFF
cdr3_nt: TGTGCCAGCAGCCGAAAGGACAGTCCGCTCACTGAAGCTTTCTTT

j_call: TRBJ2-3
clone_size: NA
v_call: TRBV11-2
d_call: NA
cdr3_aa: CASSLDLNGGRGDTQYF
cdr3_nt: TGTGCCAGCAGCTTAGATTTAAACGGGGGCCGTGGGGATACGCAGTATTTT

j_call: TRBJ2-1
clone_size: NA
v_call: TRBV20-1
d_call: TRBD1
cdr3_aa: CSGQGLYNEQFF
cdr3_nt: TGCAGTGGACAGGGTCTCTACAATGAGCAGTTCTTC

j_call: TRBJ1-4
clone_size: NA
v_call: TRBV29-1
d_call: TRBD1
cdr3_aa: CSVAGTGASNGLFF
cdr3_nt: TGCAGCGTGGCCGGGACAGGGGCTTCAAATGGGCTGTTTTTT

j_call: TRBJ2-5
clone_size: few
v_call: TRBV11-2
d_call: TRBD2
cdr3_aa: CASSSLAGVGSTQYF
cdr3_nt: TGTGCCAGCAGCTCGCTAGCGGGAGTTGGTTCGACCCAGTACTTC

j_call: TRBJ2-1
clone_size: few
v_call: TRBV10-3
d_call: TRBD2
cdr3_aa: CAISELGGSNNEQFF
cdr3_nt: TGTGCCATCAGTGAGTTGGGCGGGAGTAATAATGAGCAGTTCTTC

j_call: TRBJ2-1
clone_size: few
v_call: TRBV10-1
d_call: TRBD2
cdr3_aa: CASSSTSGNEQFF
cdr3_nt: TGCGCCAGCAGCTCGACTAGCGGGAATGAGCAGTTCTTC

j_call: TRBJ2-7
clone_size: few
v_call: TRBV14
d_call: TRBD1
cdr3_aa: CASSQGQLKRGYEQYF
cdr3_nt: TGTGCCAGCAGCCAGGGACAGTTAAAGAGGGGCTACGAGCAGTACTTC

j_call: TRBJ2-7
clone_size: few
v_call: TRBV20-1
d_call: TRBD1
cdr3_aa: CSARFDRGAYEQYF
cdr3_nt: TGCAGTGCTAGATTCGACAGGGGAGCCTACGAGCAGTACTTC

j_call: TRBJ2-3
clone_size: NA
v_call: TRBV27
d_call: NA
cdr3_aa: CASSLGGLRSTDTQYF
cdr3_nt: TGTGCCAGCAGTTTGGGGGGGCTGCGGAGCACAGATACGCAGTATTTT

j_call: TRBJ1-2
clone_size: few
v_call: TRBV7-2
d_call: TRBD1
cdr3_aa: CASSLGRTGLNYGYTF
cdr3_nt: TGTGCCAGCAGCTTAGGGCGGACAGGCCTTAACTATGGCTACACCTTC

j_call: TRBJ2-6
clone_size: few
v_call: TRBV7-2
d_call: NA
cdr3_aa: CASSYHGGANVLTF
cdr3_nt: TGTGCCAGCAGCTATCACGGTGGGGCCAACGTCCTGACTTTC

j_call: TRBJ2-2
clone_size: NA
v_call: TRBV7-9
d_call: NA
cdr3_aa: CASSLVSGLTGELFF
cdr3_nt: TGTGCCAGCAGCTTAGTTTCGGGGCTCACCGGGGAGCTGTTTTTT

j_call: TRBJ2-4
clone_size: few
v_call: TRBV7-9
d_call: NA
cdr3_aa: CASSSGWRNIQYF
cdr3_nt: TGTGCCAGCAGCTCAGGGTGGCGAAACATTCAGTACTTC

j_call: TRBJ2-3
clone_size: NA
v_call: TRBV5-1
d_call: NA
cdr3_aa: CASSTRSSADTQYF
cdr3_nt: TGCGCCAGCAGCACCAGGTCTAGCGCCGATACGCAGTATTTT

j_call: TRBJ1-5
clone_size: NA
v_call: TRBV15
d_call: NA
cdr3_aa: CATTDQPQHF
cdr3_nt: TGTGCCACCACTGATCAGCCCCAGCATTTT

j_call: TRBJ2-7
clone_size: NA
v_call: TRBV14
d_call: NA
cdr3_aa: CASSRVRKRLGTGGSYEQYF
cdr3_nt: TGTGCCAGCAGCCGAGTCCGCAAGAGACTAGGTACCGGGGGATCCTACGAGCAGTACTTC

j_call: TRBJ2-1
clone_size: NA
v_call: TRBV11-1
d_call: TRBD2
cdr3_aa: CASSITTSGTSDEQFF
cdr3_nt: TGTGCCAGCAGCATCACGACTAGCGGGACTTCTGATGAGCAGTTCTTC

j_call: TRBJ2-2
clone_size: NA
v_call: TRBV11-1
d_call: TRBD1
cdr3_aa: CASLQGAPLFANTGELFF
cdr3_nt: TGTGCCAGCCTACAGGGGGCTCCCCTGTTCGCGAACACCGGGGAGCTGTTTTTT

j_call: TRBJ2-1
clone_size: NA
v_call: TRBV5-1
d_call: TRBD1
cdr3_aa: CASSLRTGYYNEQFF
cdr3_nt: TGCGCCAGCAGCTTACGGACAGGGTACTACAATGAGCAGTTCTTC

j_call: TRBJ1-6
clone_size: many
v_call: TRBV5-1
d_call: TRBD1
cdr3_aa: CASSLRKGQASSYNSPLHF
cdr3_nt: TGCGCCAGCAGCTTGAGGAAAGGACAGGCGAGCTCCTATAATTCACCCCTCCACTTT

j_call: TRBJ2-3
clone_size: many
v_call: TRBV4-2
d_call: TRBD1
cdr3_aa: CASSRNQGARSSDTQYF
cdr3_nt: TGTGCCAGCAGCCGAAACCAGGGGGCGCGTAGCTCAGATACGCAGTATTTT

j_call: TRBJ2-5
clone_size: few
v_call: TRBV29-1
d_call: NA
cdr3_aa: CSTGETQYF
cdr3_nt: TGCAGCACCGGAGAGACCCAGTACTTC

j_call: TRBJ2-7
clone_size: few
v_call: TRBV2
d_call: TRBD1
cdr3_aa: CASSRQGHEQYF
cdr3_nt: TGTGCCAGCAGTCGACAGGGGCACGAGCAGTACTTC

j_call: TRBJ1-2
clone_size: NA
v_call: TRBV12-3/TRBV12-4
d_call: TRBD1
cdr3_aa: CASTMAGGGYTF
cdr3_nt: TGTGCCAGCACCATGGCAGGGGGTGGCTACACCTTC

j_call: TRBJ1-5
clone_size: many
v_call: TRBV29-1
d_call: TRBD1
cdr3_aa: CSVASGTGHNQPQHF
cdr3_nt: TGCAGCGTAGCCTCCGGGACAGGGCACAATCAGCCCCAGCATTTT

j_call: TRBJ2-7
clone_size: NA
v_call: TRBV5-6
d_call: TRBD1
cdr3_aa: CASSSDRVSEQYF
cdr3_nt: TGTGCCAGCAGCTCGGACAGGGTGAGCGAGCAGTACTTC

j_call: TRBJ1-5
clone_size: few
v_call: TRBV12-3/TRBV12-4
d_call: NA
cdr3_aa: CASSSRPNQPQHF
cdr3_nt: TGTGCCAGCAGTTCTAGGCCGAATCAGCCCCAGCATTTT

j_call: TRBJ2-2
clone_size: many
v_call: TRBV12-3/TRBV12-4
d_call: NA
cdr3_aa: CASSFFTGELFF
cdr3_nt: TGTGCCAGCAGTTTTTTCACCGGGGAGCTGTTTTTT

j_call: TRBJ2-2
clone_size: NA
v_call: TRBV9
d_call: TRBD2
cdr3_aa: CASSDPHRTSGTGGELFF
cdr3_nt: TGTGCCAGCAGCGATCCTCACAGGACTAGCGGGACGGGAGGGGAGCTGTTTTTT

j_call: TRBJ2-1
clone_size: NA
v_call: TRBV5-1
d_call: TRBD2
cdr3_aa: CASSLGSGSIYEQFF
cdr3_nt: TGCGCCAGCAGCTTGGGGAGCGGGAGCATCTATGAGCAGTTCTTC

j_call: TRBJ2-5
clone_size: NA
v_call: TRBV24-1
d_call: NA
cdr3_aa: CATSDWSRSGETQYF
cdr3_nt: TGTGCCACCAGTGATTGGTCTCGATCCGGGGAGACCCAGTACTTC

j_call: TRBJ2-3
clone_size: NA
v_call: TRBV20-1
d_call: TRBD2
cdr3_aa: CSATPGSNSGDTTDTQYF
cdr3_nt: TGCAGTGCTACCCCTGGTAGTAATAGCGGGGATACCACAGATACGCAGTATTTT

j_call: TRBJ2-5
clone_size: NA
v_call: TRBV11-2
d_call: NA
cdr3_aa: CASSSDKLETQYF
cdr3_nt: TGTGCCAGCAGCTCGGATAAATTGGAGACCCAGTACTTC

j_call: TRBJ2-2
clone_size: NA
v_call: TRBV20-1
d_call: NA
cdr3_aa: CSARPPKDTSVTGELFF
cdr3_nt: TGCAGTGCTAGACCCCCAAAGGATACATCAGTCACCGGGGAGCTGTTTTTT

j_call: TRBJ1-1
clone_size: NA
v_call: TRBV14
d_call: NA
cdr3_aa: CASSHFSVAGRVWTEAFF
cdr3_nt: TGTGCCAGCAGCCATTTTTCAGTGGCAGGAAGGGTTTGGACTGAAGCTTTCTTT

j_call: TRBJ2-1
clone_size: NA
v_call: TRBV20-1
d_call: NA
cdr3_aa: CSARGQGLLGYNEQFF
cdr3_nt: TGCAGTGCTAGAGGCCAGGGGTTATTAGGATACAATGAGCAGTTCTTC

j_call: TRBJ2-3
clone_size: NA
v_call: TRBV11-2
d_call: NA
cdr3_aa: CASSLVPGAPDTQYF
cdr3_nt: TGTGCCAGCAGCTTAGTTCCGGGGGCCCCAGATACGCAGTATTTT

j_call: TRBJ2-1
clone_size: NA
v_call: TRBV4-1
d_call: NA
cdr3_aa: CASSQLLTGEDEQFF
cdr3_nt: TGCGCCAGCAGCCAACTTCTAACGGGAGAGGATGAGCAGTTCTTC

j_call: TRBJ2-1
clone_size: many
v_call: TRBV7-2
d_call: TRBD1
cdr3_aa: CASMDRTYNEQFF
cdr3_nt: TGTGCCAGCATGGACAGGACGTACAATGAGCAGTTCTTC

j_call: TRBJ2-4
clone_size: NA
v_call: TRBV20-1
d_call: NA
cdr3_aa: CSAGRGSKNIQYF
cdr3_nt: TGCAGTGCCGGGAGAGGGTCCAAAAACATTCAGTACTTC

j_call: TRBJ2-1
clone_size: few
v_call: TRBV9
d_call: NA
cdr3_aa: CASRRGGDNEQFF
cdr3_nt: TGTGCCAGCAGGAGAGGGGGGGACAATGAGCAGTTCTTC

j_call: TRBJ2-1
clone_size: NA
v_call: TRBV10-3
d_call: TRBD2
cdr3_aa: CAISGVASGRAAEEQFF
cdr3_nt: TGTGCCATCAGTGGGGTCGCTAGCGGGAGGGCCGCGGAGGAGCAGTTCTTC